The 26 T cell receptor beta chains reported below all come from one sample, sequenced in a study of T cell repertoires in cytomegalovirus infection. MiXCR, applied by TCRdb to the reads, yields one record per CDR3 protein. The data contain more than 500,000 distinct CDR3 sequences, more than 15% of them singletons. Sequenced material: CD8+ T cells from PBMCs. These TCRs come from a human donor in good health (CMV status not recorded). Some clones in this sample may be carry-over from other donors' samples.

This clonotype was seen a handful of times. The chain has TRBV9 and TRBJ2-7, with D possibly TRBD1 on 6 matching bases. The ends were cut back, 3 bases at V and 4 bases at J, with 8 bases in the middle. The length of the CDR3 is 12 residues. CDR1 SGDLS and CDR2 YYNGEE come from the germline V gene. CDR3 amino acids: CASSGTEYEQYF. The CDR3 region has the DNA TGTGCCAGCAGCGGGACAGAATACGAGCAGTACTTC.

This clonotype was counted at least ten times. The chain is built from TRBV12-3 or TRBV12-4 and TRBJ2-3; 8 nucleotides align to TRBD2. The CDR3 loop spans 14 amino acids. Germline trimming cut 4 bases from V and 4 bases from J; bases unmatched to any gene: 4. This chain's CDR3 is CASSSTGGPDTQYF. The CDR3 coding sequence is TGTGCCAGCAGTTCGACGGGAGGGCCAGATACGCAGTATTTT.

The rearrangement joins TRBV6-4 to TRBJ2-7; 7 bases are a match to TRBD1. Germline V lookup: CDR1 MRHNA, CDR2 SNTAGT. The J segment lost 2 bases and the V segment lost 4 bases, leaving 5 bases of the junction unmatched. The CDR3 covers 14 residues. The CDR3 DNA reads as TGTGCCAGCAGTGCGCCCGACAGGGCCTACGAGCAGTACTTC. Amino acids: CASSAPDRAYEQYF.

The chain has TRBV4-1 and TRBJ1-1, with D unclear. V lost 0 bases to trimming and J lost 6 bases, with 14 bases between them. The CDR3 contains 15 residues. Germline values: CDR1 MGHRA, CDR2 YSYEKL. CDR3 coding DNA: TGCGCCAGCAGCCAAGATCCGGACGGCGTCGCTGAAGCTTTCTTT. Protein: CASSQDPDGVAEAFF.

This clonotype came up a few times. The chain combines TRBV13 with TRBJ1-2; D might be TRBD1 (5 bases). CDR3 length: 15 amino acids. Per the germline V gene, CDR1 is PRHDT and CDR2 is FYEKMQ (reference sequence). Deletions cut 7 bases from V and 8 bases from J, with 23 bases between. The CDR3 protein is CASNGEDSRHGGYTF. Written as DNA, the CDR3 is TGTGCCAGCAATGGTGAAGACAGCCGCCATGGGGGCTACACCTTC.

In its sample, this clonotype was seen many times. This CDR3 is CASILDRREETQYF. The CDR3 nucleotides are TGTGCCAGCATCCTGGACAGAAGGGAAGAGACCCAGTACTTC. The V call is TRBV7-8, the J call TRBJ2-5; TRBD1 is a possible D gene (6 bases). V was clipped by 7 bases and J by 3 bases, with 15 bases between them. CDR1 is SGHVS and CDR2 is FQNEAQ in the germline V gene. The CDR3 runs 14 residues.

The CDR3 sequence: CASSFLRGLYEQYF. As DNA, the CDR3 is TGTGCCAGCAGTTTTCTCCGGGGGCTCTACGAGCAGTACTTC. The chain employs TRBV12-3 or TRBV12-4 and TRBJ2-7; D tentatively reads TRBD1 or TRBD2 (6 bases each). V was shortened by 3 bases and J by 3 bases, with 12 bases between the two germline ends. This CDR3 is built from 14 residues.

The V gene is TRBV9, the J gene TRBJ2-1, with 11 bases identical to TRBD2. CDR1 is SGDLS, CDR2 YYNGEE, per germline. The CDR3 spans 20 residues. The trim removed 5 bases at V and 12 bases at J, leaving 28 bases unmatched. The CDR3 spells CASSDTGTSGSSLVSHGQFF. In DNA, the CDR3 is TGTGCCAGCAGTGATACCGGGACTAGCGGTTCCTCCCTCGTCAGTCATGGGCAGTTCTTC.

The table lists this clonotype with a few counts. The rearrangement joins TRBV6-6 to TRBJ2-7; no definite D call. Germline assignment: CDR1 MNHNY and CDR2 SVGAGI (reference sequence). V gave up 6 bases and J gave up 3 bases, with 15 bases separating them. The CDR3 runs 14 residues. As DNA, the CDR3 is TGTGCCAGCAGCCTCCAAGCGTCGATCTACGAGCAGTACTTC. Its protein product is CASSLQASIYEQYF.

This clonotype was seen at least ten times. V gene TRBV7-9 combines with J gene TRBJ2-2, with D possibly TRBD2 on 7 matching bases. The ends were cut back, 8 bases at V and 0 bases at J, with 19 bases in the middle. Germline lookup yields CDR1 SEHNR and CDR2 FQNEAQ (reference sequence). The CDR3 totals 17 residues. CDR3 DNA: TGTGCCAGCTTCCAGCGTGGCGGGGGCTCGAACACCGGGGAGCTGTTTTTT. Translated: CASFQRGGGSNTGELFF.

The rearrangement uses TRBV24-1 and TRBJ2-1; D could derive from TRBD1 or TRBD2 (5 bases each). CDR1 KGHDR and CDR2 SFDVKD come from the germline V gene. The CDR3 extends over 16 amino acids. Deletions cut 4 bases from V and 5 bases from J, with 17 bases between. CDR3 in amino acids: CATSDPYRGPNNEQFF. The CDR3 nucleotides read TGTGCCACCAGTGACCCGTACCGGGGCCCCAACAATGAGCAGTTCTTC.

This clonotype was picked up many times. J is TRBJ2-2 and V is TRBV27; D unclear. V gave up 8 bases and J gave up 2 bases, with 6 bases separating them. CDR1 and CDR2 from the germline V gene are MNHEY and SMNVEV (reference sequence). The CDR3 runs 12 residues. As DNA, the CDR3 is TGTGCCAGCGGCGTAAACACCGGGGAGCTGTTTTTT. This encodes CASGVNTGELFF.

The sample holds many counts of this clonotype. V usage is TRBV7-8 and J usage is TRBJ2-2; 15 bases are shared with TRBD2. Germline V gene data show CDR1 as SGHVS and CDR2 as FQNEAQ. The CDR3 spans 18 residues. J was trimmed by 7 bases and V by 4 bases; bases with no gene match: 10. In DNA form, the CDR3 reads TGTGCCAGCAGCTCCGGGACTAGCGGGGGGCCCCCGGACGGGGAGCTGTTTTTT. This codes for CASSSGTSGGPPDGELFF.

In its sample, this clonotype was seen many times. The rearrangement joins TRBV7-6 to TRBJ2-3, with D possibly being TRBD2 (6 bases). The CDR3 sequence is 15 residues long. The germline gives CDR1 SGHVS, CDR2 FNYEAQ. The germline V and J ends were trimmed by 1 base and 0 bases, with 8 bases remaining between them. CDR3 amino acids: CASSLGRGSTDTQYF. The DNA for the CDR3 is TGTGCCAGCAGCTTAGGACGGGGGAGCACAGATACGCAGTATTTT.

This clonotype was counted a few times. This chain uses TRBV10-3 with TRBJ2-2, with D hard to call. Germline CDR1 is ENHRY and CDR2 is SYGVKD. The CDR3 sequence is 14 residues long. Trimming took off 3 bases at V and 4 bases at J, with 9 bases between the two ends. The CDR3 reads CAISDNGSTGELFF. CDR3 in DNA: TGTGCCATCAGTGACAATGGGTCCACCGGGGAGCTGTTTTTT.

This clonotype was counted ten times or more. The chain employs TRBV7-3 and TRBJ2-1, with 7 bases identical to TRBD2. Per the germline V gene, CDR1 is SGHTA and CDR2 is FQGTGA. The CDR3 extends over 16 amino acids. Trimming at V came to 1 base and at J to 10 bases, leaving 13 bases not matched to a gene. The CDR3 loop is CASSLIAGVEVGEQFF. In nucleotides, the CDR3 is TGTGCCAGCAGCTTAATTGCGGGAGTAGAGGTTGGCGAGCAGTTCTTC. Full variable domain (missing parts from reference TRBV7-3 and TRBJ2-1): GAGVSQTPSNKVTEKGKYVELRCDPISGHTALYWYRQSLGQGPEFLIYFQGTGAADDSGLPNDRFFAVRPEGSVSTLKIQRTERGDSAVYLCASSLIAGVEVGEQFFGPGTRLTVL.

This clonotype was detected only a few times. J is TRBJ2-2 and V is TRBV16, with D possibly TRBD2 on 6 matching bases. The CDR3 contains 17 residues. Germline CDR1 KGHSY, CDR2 FQNENV. The V end was cut by 5 bases, the J end by 0 bases, with 16 bases between. The CDR3 sequence: CASSSNPPSANTGELFF. DNA for the CDR3: TGTGCCAGCAGCTCCAATCCCCCTAGCGCGAACACCGGGGAGCTGTTTTTT.

DNA for the CDR3: TGTGCCACCAGTGTTATGGACACCGGGGAGCTGTTTTTT. Protein product: CATSVMDTGELFF. The genes are TRBV24-1 and TRBJ2-2; D uncertain. Trimming pared 5 bases from V and 3 bases from J, leaving 6 bases between. The CDR3 totals 13 residues. The germline gives CDR1 KGHDR, CDR2 SFDVKD.

This rearrangement joins TRBV9 to TRBJ1-1; a possible D gene is TRBD1 (5 bases). In germline, CDR1 is SGDLS, CDR2 YYNGEE. V was pared by 3 bases and J by 0 bases, with 9 bases between. The CDR3 sequence is 14 residues long. The CDR3: CASSAGGMNTEAFF. CDR3 DNA: TGTGCCAGCAGCGCGGGGGGGATGAACACTGAAGCTTTCTTT.

This clonotype was counted at least ten times. V and J are TRBV7-9 and TRBJ1-1, with TRBD1 matching over 8 bases. The CDR3 has 15 residues. V shed 5 bases, J shed 1 base, and the junction held 6 bases outside the gene matches. The germline gives CDR1 SEHNR, CDR2 FQNEAQ (reference sequence). CDR3 DNA sequence: TGTGCCAGCAGCCTGGTACAGGGGGGGAACACTGAAGCTTTCTTT. Translated: CASSLVQGGNTEAFF.

To note about this clonotype: This sequence may be a read error, since a much larger clone differs from it by one base. Since no conserved phenylalanine or tryptophan closes the CDR3, a read error is the likely cause. V gene TRBV27 combines with J gene TRBJ2-1; tentative D call: TRBD1 (6 bases). The V gene's germline CDR1 is MNHEY and CDR2 SMNVEV (reference sequence). Trimming pared 5 bases from V and 8 bases from J, leaving 10 bases between. The CDR3 consists of 12 residues. The CDR3 loop is CASSRGSHEQFL. In DNA form, the CDR3 reads TGTGCCAGCAGTAGGGGGTCCCATGAGCAGTTCTTA.

This clonotype has ten or more counts. The CDR3 here is CASSFLAVGTDTQYF. The CDR3 DNA follows: TGTGCCAGCAGTTTTCTAGCGGTTGGCACAGATACGCAGTATTTT. The chain combines TRBV27 with TRBJ2-3, with TRBD2 matching 7 bases. Trimming took 3 bases from V and 1 from J; bases not matched to a gene: 4. Germline V gives CDR1 MNHEY, CDR2 SMNVEV (reference sequence). This CDR3 has 15 residues.

Only a few counts were recorded for this clonotype. This chain connects TRBV28 to TRBJ2-7; perhaps TRBD1 as D (5 bases). V was clipped by 6 bases and J by 6 bases, with 12 bases between them. CDR1 and CDR2 (germline): MDHEN, SYDVKM. The CDR3 totals 12 residues. The DNA for the CDR3 is TGTGCCAGCAGATCCTCCAGGGTCGAGCAGTACTTC. This codes for CASRSSRVEQYF.

This clonotype was counted at least ten times. This may come from a read error, since a much larger clone is one base off. The V and J genes are TRBV7-2 and TRBJ1-1; D is ambiguous. CDR1 is SGHTA and CDR2 is FQGNSA in the germline V gene. The V and J ends lost 1 base and 2 bases respectively, with 5 bases between them. The CDR3 extends over 13 amino acids. The DNA for the CDR3 is TGTGCCAGCAGCTTAGGGATAAACACTGAAGCTTTCTTT. This codes for CASSLGINTEAFF.

This clonotype was seen a single time. The rearrangement joins TRBV6-1 to TRBJ1-1; D uncertain. The CDR3 has 15 amino acids. Germline V CDR1 and CDR2: MNHNS, SASEGT. Trimming pared 2 bases from V and 1 base from J, leaving 11 bases between. The DNA of the CDR3 is TGTGCCAGCAGTGAACGGCCGGTCGCGAACACTGAAGCTTTCTTT. Encoded protein: CASSERPVANTEAFF.

This chain links TRBV19 with TRBJ2-2; D gene unclear. The V gene's germline CDR1 is LNHDA and CDR2 SQIVND (reference sequence). Trimming took off 3 bases at V and 4 bases at J, with 12 bases between the two ends. The CDR3 totals 15 residues. In DNA form, the CDR3 reads TGTGCCAGTAGTATTGGGAAGCTGGGCACCGGGGAGCTGTTTTTT. It encodes CASSIGKLGTGELFF.